This T cell receptor beta chain was sequenced during a study of cytomegalovirus exposure and HLA in healthy donors. Study-wide findings and caveats: The study recorded about 160 TCR beta chains that were cytomegalovirus-associated. The classifier reportedly diagnosed cytomegalovirus status with high specificity and sensitivity.

Produced via immunoSEQ multiplex PCR; TCRdb's table is partial and in-frame only. The table includes fewer than 150,000 clones, approximately 86% detected once. Regarding this clone: The antigen is not known.

The donors were part of the validation cohort of more than 90 subjects. That cohort was separate from the first cohort, which comprised roughly 670 subjects. This CDR3 is built from 14 residues. Germline CDR1 and CDR2: KGHSH and LQKENI. Trimming cost V 1 base and J 1 base, with 7 bases left between them. This chain connects TRBV18 to TRBJ1-1; no reliable D call. The sequence derives from a young man in good health and CMV-seropositive. The material sequenced was PBMCs. The CDR3 region has the DNA TGTGCCAGCTCACCACGGGCAGGGAACACTGAAGCTTTCTTT. Protein sequence: CASSPRAGNTEAFF.